This TCR beta chain was documented in a study of shared clonotypes between healthy human individuals. The CDR3 has 14 amino acids. CDR1 LNHDA and CDR2 SQIVND come from the germline V gene (reference sequence). The V and J ends lost 3 bases and 6 bases respectively, with 12 bases between them. Notes on this clone: As yet, its antigen is unknown.

General study findings and limits: What rarefaction showed was incomplete sorted-subset sequencing despite large depth.

The study ran the assay at deep level. Sequenced by immunoSEQ multiplex PCR; TCRdb stores in-frame clones only, minus some. The table records about 1.5 million clones, around 98% of them present only once. The sequence derives from a man aged 25-45 years in good health. The specimen sequenced was naive CD4+ T cells sorted from blood. As to subset: CD45RA+ positively selected. J is TRBJ2-1 and V is TRBV19; D is perhaps TRBD1 (5 bases). CDR3 amino acids: CASSILWGPNEQFF. Here the CDR3 DNA reads TGTGCCAGTAGTATTCTGTGGGGCCCCAATGAGCAGTTCTTC.